These 14 T cell receptor beta chains were sequenced from one sample in a study of cytomegalovirus exposure and HLA in healthy donors. Amplification used 60 Vbeta primers and 13 Jbeta primers. Here immunoSEQ multiplex PCR was the method, and the copy in TCRdb shows in-frame clones only, minus some. Of just over 150,000 clones in the sample, around 83% were seen once. The material sequenced was PBMCs. The receptors stem from a man aged 45-65 years in good health and CMV-seropositive.

The chain has TRBV4-1 and TRBJ1-4; weak D call: TRBD1 (5 bases). V lost 4 bases, J lost 8 bases, and 20 bases lay in between. Per germline, CDR1 MGHRA and CDR2 YSYEKL. There are 16 residues in the CDR3. Here the CDR3 reads CASSPLEGAQREKLFF. In DNA form, the CDR3 reads TGCGCCAGCAGCCCCCTCGAAGGGGCGCAACGGGAAAAACTGTTTTTT.

The CDR3 is CASSQETGGGYTF. In DNA, the CDR3 is TGTGCCAGCAGCCAAGAGACAGGGGGTGGCTACACCTTC. The rearrangement uses TRBV4-2 and TRBJ1-2; 9 bases map to TRBD1. Germline V gene lookup returns CDR1 LGHNA and CDR2 YNFKEQ. This CDR3 region has 13 residues. Germline trimming cut 0 bases from V and 7 bases from J; bases unmatched to any gene: 0.

The chain carries TRBV6-5 and TRBJ2-3; D is unresolved. The germline V gene encodes CDR1 MNHEY and CDR2 SVGAGI. The CDR3 covers 15 residues. Between the trimmed V and J ends, which lost 5 bases and 1 base, there was a span of 13 bases. The CDR3 region is CASSPNRQRTDTQYF. The DNA for the CDR3 is TGTGCCAGCAGTCCGAATCGACAACGCACAGATACGCAGTATTTT.

Only one count was recorded for this clone. The CDR3 reads CASSSLAGGYTDTQYF. As DNA, the CDR3 is TGTGCCAGCAGCTCGTTGGCGGGAGGGTACACAGATACGCAGTATTTT. V is TRBV5-6 and J is TRBJ2-3; 9 positions agree with TRBD2. This CDR3 spans 16 amino acids. Germline CDR1 and CDR2: SGHDT and YYEEEE. After removal of 3 bases from V and 2 bases from J, the junction contained 7 bases not matched to a gene.

The chain uses TRBV7-9 and TRBJ2-1; D might be TRBD1 (6 bases). Per germline, CDR1 SEHNR and CDR2 FQNEAQ (reference sequence). Trimming took 0 bases from V and 13 from J, leaving 10 bases between them. There are 12 residues in the CDR3. The CDR3 sequence is CASSLARGGQFF. The DNA for the CDR3 is TGTGCCAGCAGCTTAGCCCGAGGGGGACAGTTCTTC.

The chain joins TRBV7-2 to TRBJ2-7, with 9 bases lining up with TRBD2. Germline CDR1 reads SGHTA; CDR2 reads FQGNSA. The V segment lost 5 bases and the J segment 2 bases; nucleotides outside the gene matches: 7. The CDR3 loop spans 15 amino acids. DNA for the CDR3: TGTGCCAGCAGCGAGGGACTAGCAGGGGCCTACGAGCAGTACTTC. Its protein is CASSEGLAGAYEQYF.

This clone was seen a single time. This chain joins TRBV11-3 and TRBJ2-2, with no clear D. Trimming stripped 3 bases from V and 3 bases from J, with 11 bases between. The germline gives CDR1 SGHNT, CDR2 YENEEA. The CDR3 is made up of 15 amino acids. CDR3 residues: CASSLAGLDTGELFF. The CDR3 DNA reads as TGTGCCAGCAGCTTGGCAGGATTAGACACCGGGGAGCTGTTTTTT.

V is TRBV19 and J is TRBJ1-2; the D is unclear. This CDR3 contains 13 residues. Trimming took off 8 bases at V and 7 bases at J, with 17 bases between the two ends. Germline CDR1 is LNHDA and CDR2 is SQIVND (reference sequence). The CDR3 nucleotides are TGTGCCAGTCAACCCCGAGGATCGGGTGGCTACACCTTC. It codes for CASQPRGSGGYTF.

The chain uses TRBV6-1 and TRBJ1-5, with 10 bases lining up with TRBD1. V lost 9 bases, J lost 5 bases, and 4 bases stayed unmatched. The CDR3 consists of 13 residues. The germline CDR1 and CDR2 sequences are MNHNS and SASEGT. The CDR3 here is CASKGQGDQPQHF. CDR3 nucleotide sequence: TGTGCCAGTAAAGGACAGGGGGATCAGCCCCAGCATTTT.

Remarks on this clone: The junction departs from germline at one end; a sequencing error may be responsible. The rearrangement uses TRBV7-7 and TRBJ2-1, with 8 bases fitting TRBD2. The CDR3 length is 15 residues. From germline, CDR1 is SSHAT and CDR2 FNYEAQ (reference sequence). The CDR3 DNA reads as TGTGCTAGCACCCCGGGACTAGGGGCTAGGGATGAGCAGTTCTTC. Residues: CASTPGLGARDEQFF. The full variable domain, in which reference TRBV7-7 and TRBJ2-1 provide the parts outside the CDR3, is GAGVSQSPRYKVTKRGQDVTLRCDPISSHATLYWYQQALGQGPEFLTYFNYEAQPDKSGLPSDRFSAERPEGSISTLTIQRTEQRDSAMYRCASTPGLGARDEQFFGPGTRLTVL.

The chain employs TRBV7-8 and TRBJ1-3; 9 nucleotides match TRBD1. The V segment lost 5 bases and the J segment 4 bases; nucleotides outside the gene matches: 3. The CDR3 covers 14 residues. The germline V gene encodes CDR1 SGHVS and CDR2 FQNEAQ. The CDR3 sequence is CASSPTGGGNTIYF. CDR3 DNA: TGTGCCAGCAGCCCGACAGGGGGAGGAAACACCATATATTTT. The whole variable domain, filled in from reference TRBV7-8 and TRBJ1-3, reads GAGVSQSPRYKVAKRGQDVALRCDPISGHVSLFWYQQALGQGPEFLTYFQNEAQLDKSGLPSDRFFAERPEGSVSTLKIQRTQQEDSAVYLCASSPTGGGNTIYFGEGSWLTVV.

The sample holds a few counts of this clone. This sequence joins TRBV19 and TRBJ1-2; D gene ambiguous. Trimming removed 5 bases from V and 0 bases from J, with 13 bases in between. The CDR3 spans 15 residues. Germline V gene lookup returns CDR1 LNHDA and CDR2 SQIVND (reference sequence). CDR3 nucleotide sequence: TGTGCCAGTAGTTTCCTACTTCCAACTAACTATGGCTACACCTTC. It yields the protein CASSFLLPTNYGYTF.

The rearrangement links TRBV15 to TRBJ2-7; D possibly corresponds to TRBD1 (6 bases). The length of the CDR3 is 13 residues. The germline gives CDR1 LNHNV, CDR2 YYDKDF (reference sequence). Trimming removed 4 bases from V and 4 bases from J, with 11 bases in between. CDR3 region: CATSIDRSYEQYV. CDR3 DNA sequence: TGTGCCACCAGCATCGACAGGTCGTACGAGCAGTACGTC.

This clone turned up a few times. The CDR3 protein is CASSLYRTSGTRTDTQYF. The CDR3 DNA reads TGTGCCAGCAGCTTGTACCGGACTAGCGGGACCCGCACAGATACGCAGTATTTT. The gene calls are TRBV7-2 and TRBJ2-3, with TRBD2 identical over 12 bases. The trim removed 3 bases at V and 1 base at J, leaving 8 bases unmatched. The CDR3 sequence is 18 residues long. CDR1 SGHTA and CDR2 FQGNSA come from the germline V gene.